These 27 T cell receptor beta chains were all obtained from the same sample, sequenced in a study of blood T cell repertoires in COVID-19. The protocol was immunoSEQ multiplex PCR, while the TCRdb copy is restricted to in-frame clones and leaves out a portion. The table has tens of thousands of clones, just over 85% seen once. Input material: peripheral blood. These receptors came from an older woman with COVID-19, enrolled during active disease.

V and J are TRBV5-1 and TRBJ2-1; 9 nucleotides agree with TRBD2. The CDR3 sequence is 16 residues long. The germline CDR1 and CDR2 sequences are SGHRS and YFSETQ. Trimming at V came to 1 base and at J to 6 bases, leaving 8 bases not matched to a gene. CDR3 nucleotide sequence: TGCGCCAGCAGCTTGACTCCGGGACTAGCCGGCAATGAGCAGTTCTTC. It specifies CASSLTPGLAGNEQFF.

The chain is built from TRBV9 and TRBJ2-1; the D is unclear. The germline CDR1 and CDR2 sequences are SGDLS and YYNGEE. The CDR3 length is 12 residues. Trimming stripped 4 bases from V and 4 bases from J, with 6 bases between. The CDR3 protein is CASSPTYNEQFF. CDR3 nucleotide sequence: TGTGCCAGCAGCCCGACTTACAATGAGCAGTTCTTC.

The chain joins TRBV7-9 to TRBJ1-3, with no clear D. The V and J ends lost 5 bases and 3 bases respectively, with 11 bases between them. CDR1 is SEHNR and CDR2 is FQNEAQ in the germline V gene (reference sequence). The CDR3 is 14 amino acids. For the CDR3, the DNA is TGTGCCAGCAGCCCCCTCGGGGATGGAAACACCATATATTTT. This sequence encodes CASSPLGDGNTIYF.

V usage is TRBV4-3 and J usage is TRBJ2-7; 9 bases fit TRBD1. J was trimmed by 3 bases and V by 8 bases; bases with no gene match: 14. This CDR3 comprises 16 residues. Germline loops: CDR1 LGHNA, CDR2 YSLEER. CDR3 in amino acids: CASSKAPGQGGYEQYF. CDR3 in DNA: TGCGCCAGCTCAAAAGCCCCGGGACAGGGAGGCTACGAGCAGTACTTC.

Only one count was recorded for this clone. The V gene is TRBV2, the J gene TRBJ1-2; weak D call: TRBD1 (5 bases). The germline V and J ends were trimmed by 0 bases and 7 bases, with 12 bases remaining between them. This CDR3 has 14 amino acids. Germline loops: CDR1 SNHLY, CDR2 FYNNEI. The CDR3 loop is CASSEAHGGIGYTF. In nucleotides, the CDR3 is TGTGCCAGCAGTGAAGCGCACGGGGGTATTGGCTACACCTTC.

The chain combines TRBV6-2 or TRBV6-3 with TRBJ1-1; TRBD1 agrees at 10 bases. Per germline, CDR1 MNHEY and CDR2 SVGEGT. Trimming took 6 bases from V and 1 from J; bases not matched to a gene: 5. This CDR3 has 15 amino acids. CDR3: CASSHRQGANTEAFF. In nucleotides, the CDR3 is TGTGCCAGCAGCCACAGACAGGGGGCGAACACTGAAGCTTTCTTT.

The chain combines TRBV4-3 with TRBJ2-6; 7 bases line up with TRBD1. The CDR3 is 17 amino acids. Unmatched junction bases numbered 8, after V lost 4 bases and J lost 2 bases. Per germline, CDR1 LGHNA and CDR2 YSLEER. This chain's CDR3 is CASSPQGVVAGANVLTF. CDR3 sequence (DNA): TGCGCCAGCAGCCCCCAGGGGGTGGTTGCTGGGGCCAACGTCCTGACTTTC.

V gene TRBV28 combines with J gene TRBJ1-5; 7 nucleotides agree with TRBD1. Germline CDR1 is MDHEN and CDR2 is SYDVKM. The CDR3 covers 16 residues. The V segment lost 2 bases and the J segment 7 bases; nucleotides outside the gene matches: 11. The CDR3 here is CASSLTGQPFGQPQHF. CDR3 coding DNA: TGTGCCAGCAGTTTAACGGGACAGCCTTTCGGACAGCCCCAGCATTTT.

V and J are TRBV6-5 and TRBJ2-3; 8 positions match TRBD1. The CDR3 sequence is 15 residues long. Germline CDR1 and CDR2: MNHEY and SVGAGI. V was clipped by 7 bases and J by 0 bases; unmatched bases: 6. CDR3 sequence reads: CASNHRGRSTDTQYF. The CDR3 DNA is TGTGCCAGCAATCACAGGGGGAGAAGCACAGATACGCAGTATTTT.

V usage is TRBV5-1 and J usage is TRBJ2-7, with TRBD1 identical over 10 bases. V shed 7 bases, J shed 3 bases, and the junction held 4 bases outside the gene matches. CDR3 length: 13 residues. In germline, CDR1 is SGHRS, CDR2 YFSETQ. CDR3 nucleotides: TGCGCCAGCGGGACAGGGGAACTCTACGAGCAGTACTTC. This gives the protein CASGTGELYEQYF.

This clone has more than one count but fewer than ten. The V and J genes are TRBV27 and TRBJ2-1; perhaps TRBD2 as D (6 bases). The CDR3 totals 16 residues. Per germline, CDR1 MNHEY and CDR2 SMNVEV (reference sequence). V was clipped by 5 bases and J by 0 bases, with 14 bases between them. CDR3 protein: CASSPLGLSSYNEQFF. The CDR3 DNA is TGTGCCAGCAGTCCCCTAGGACTAAGCTCCTACAATGAGCAGTTCTTC.

This rearrangement joins TRBV7-9 to TRBJ1-1; D not resolved. V lost 1 base to trimming and J lost 7 bases, with 7 bases between them. From germline, CDR1 is SEHNR and CDR2 FQNEAQ (reference sequence). The CDR3 sequence is 12 residues long. CDR3 DNA: TGTGCCAGCAGCTTAGGGGCCTTTGAAGCTTTCTTT. This sequence encodes CASSLGAFEAFF.

This chain uses TRBV25-1 with TRBJ2-3; 8 bases match TRBD1. Trimming cost V 3 bases and J 6 bases; bases outside gene matches: 11. This CDR3 comprises 16 residues. Germline loops: CDR1 MGHDK, CDR2 SYGVNS. CDR3 in amino acids: CASSDRTGPAIDTQYF. CDR3 DNA: TGTGCCAGCAGTGACCGGACAGGGCCTGCGATTGATACGCAGTATTTT.

The chain uses TRBV9 and TRBJ2-3; D is ambiguous. The CDR3 loop spans 14 amino acids. Trimming removed 6 bases from V and 0 bases from J, with 11 bases in between. Per germline, CDR1 SGDLS and CDR2 YYNGEE. CDR3 amino acids: CASTSGWSTDTQYF. Written as DNA, the CDR3 is TGTGCCAGCACCTCAGGTTGGAGCACAGATACGCAGTATTTT.

The rearrangement uses TRBV20-1 and TRBJ1-2, with no clear D. The ends were cut back, 4 bases at V and 6 bases at J, with 6 bases in the middle. Germline-derived CDR1 and CDR2 are DFQATT and SNEGSKA (reference sequence). There are 10 residues in the CDR3. CDR3 DNA: TGCAGTGCTACAGTGAATGGCTACACCTTC. This codes for CSATVNGYTF.

V and J are TRBV3-1 (or the pseudogene TRBV3-2) and TRBJ2-2; no clear D. The germline CDR1 and CDR2 sequences are LGHDT and YNNKEL (reference sequence). The V and J ends lost 1 base and 8 bases respectively, with 14 bases between them. This CDR3 comprises 15 residues. CDR3 loop: CASSQAALPRGELFF. The DNA for the CDR3 is TGTGCCAGCAGCCAAGCGGCGCTTCCCAGGGGGGAGCTGTTTTTT.

V gene TRBV5-1 combines with J gene TRBJ1-5, with 9 positions matching TRBD1. V dropped 3 bases and J dropped 3; count of bases not matched to a gene: 4. CDR1 is SGHRS, CDR2 YFSETQ, per germline. The CDR3 extends over 15 amino acids. CDR3: CASSYGQGNNQPQHF. CDR3 coding DNA: TGCGCCAGCAGCTATGGACAGGGGAACAATCAGCCCCAGCATTTT.

This chain connects TRBV24-1 to TRBJ2-3; 9 bases are shared with TRBD1. Trimming removed 0 bases from V and 5 bases from J; junction bases left unmatched: 2. Germline values: CDR1 KGHDR, CDR2 SFDVKD. The CDR3 has 15 amino acids. The CDR3 bases are TGTGCCACCAGTGATTTGACAGGGGGCGTAGATACGCAGTATTTT. Its protein product is CATSDLTGGVDTQYF.

The rearrangement links TRBV6-1 to TRBJ1-5, with 9 bases matching TRBD1. V trimming: 3 bases; J trimming: 0 bases; junction bases outside the gene matches: 9. Germline lookup yields CDR1 MNHNS and CDR2 SASEGT. The CDR3 runs to 18 residues. The chain's CDR3 is CASSDGTGWVYSNQPQHF. CDR3 sequence (DNA): TGTGCCAGCAGTGATGGGACAGGGTGGGTATATAGCAATCAGCCCCAGCATTTT.

This rearrangement joins TRBV27 to TRBJ2-3; 13 bases fit TRBD2. CDR1 is MNHEY and CDR2 is SMNVEV in the germline V gene (reference sequence). The V gene end was trimmed by 5 bases and the J gene end by 9 bases; junction bases not matched to a gene: 14. The CDR3 runs to 17 residues. In DNA form, the CDR3 reads TGTGCCAGCAGTCATCCGAAGACTAGCGGGGGGCCGCAGACGCAGTATTTT. Residues: CASSHPKTSGGPQTQYF.

The chain employs TRBV6-5 and TRBJ2-7; possibly TRBD2 for D (5 bases). From germline, CDR1 is MNHEY and CDR2 SVGAGI. CDR3 size: 13 residues. V lost 6 bases to trimming and J lost 3 bases, with 12 bases between them. CDR3 sequence: CASRVGENYEQYF. Here the CDR3 DNA reads TGTGCCAGCAGAGTTGGGGAGAACTACGAGCAGTACTTC.

This chain uses TRBV7-6 with TRBJ2-7, with D possibly matching TRBD2 (5 bases). Germline assignment: CDR1 SGHVS and CDR2 FNYEAQ. This CDR3 comprises 14 residues. V was pared by 5 bases and J by 6 bases, with 17 bases between. CDR3 in amino acids: CASSPLRGLGEQYF. The DNA of the CDR3 is TGTGCCAGCAGCCCACTAAGAGGGTTAGGCGAGCAGTACTTC.

J is TRBJ2-1 and V is TRBV2, with 9 positions matching TRBD2. The CDR3 spans 15 residues. Losses at the gene ends were 1 base for V and 6 bases for J; bases not matched to a gene: 4. The germline V gene has CDR1 SNHLY and CDR2 FYNNEI. This chain's CDR3 is CASSEGRAGGNEQFF. The CDR3 DNA follows: TGTGCCAGCAGTGAAGGACGAGCGGGAGGCAATGAGCAGTTCTTC.

The V and J genes are TRBV7-2 and TRBJ2-7; no clear D gene. Trimming cost V 0 bases and J 3 bases, with 12 bases left between them. The CDR3 runs 15 residues. Germline V lookup: CDR1 SGHTA, CDR2 FQGNSA. CDR3 in DNA: TGTGCCAGCAGCTTAGCGTCTTGGGCTGGCTACGAGCAGTACTTC. Translating gives CASSLASWAGYEQYF. Drawing the rest from reference TRBV7-2 and TRBJ2-7, the complete variable domain is GAGVSQSPSNKVTEKGKDVELRCDPISGHTALYWYRQSLGQGLEFLIYFQGNSAPDKSGLPSDRFSAERTGGSVSTLTIQRTQQEDSAVYLCASSLASWAGYEQYFGPGTRLTVT.

The chain combines TRBV4-3 with TRBJ2-1; possibly TRBD2 for D (6 bases). Trimming pared 0 bases from V and 4 bases from J, leaving 19 bases between. CDR3 length equals 18 residues. The germline V gene encodes CDR1 LGHNA and CDR2 YSLEER. Here the CDR3 DNA reads TGCGCCAGCAGCCAAGATCTTGAAGGAGGGATACAATACAATGAGCAGTTCTTC. Protein product: CASSQDLEGGIQYNEQFF.

The chain carries TRBV20-1 and TRBJ2-2; D gene unclear. The CDR3 runs to 11 residues. Trimming removed 1 base at V and 10 bases at J, with 7 bases between. Germline CDR1 and CDR2: DFQATT and SNEGSKA (reference sequence). The CDR3 DNA is TGCAGTGCTAGAGTCTACGCGGAGCTGTTTTTT. Residues: CSARVYAELFF.

The CDR3 protein is CASGSGGGYEQYF. The CDR3 DNA reads TGTGCCAGCGGGTCAGGGGGCGGCTACGAGCAGTACTTC. V usage is TRBV28 and J usage is TRBJ2-7, with TRBD1 identical over 8 bases. The germline V gene encodes CDR1 MDHEN and CDR2 SYDVKM. This CDR3 comprises 13 residues. J was trimmed by 3 bases and V by 8 bases; bases with no gene match: 6. Full variable domain (outside the CDR3, taken from reference TRBV28 and TRBJ2-7): DVKVTQSSRYLVKRTGEKVFLECVQDMDHENMFWYRQDPGLGLRLIYFSYDVKMKEKGDIPEGYSVSREKKERFSLILESASTNQTSMYLCASGSGGGYEQYFGPGTRLTVT.